This T cell receptor beta chain comes out of a study of cytomegalovirus exposure and HLA in healthy donors. Whole-study results and caveats: In a later analysis, common viral pathogens appeared linked to several of the most significant clusters.

Regarding this clone: No antigen is known for it.

The PCR had 60 Vbeta and 13 Jbeta primers. The assay was immunoSEQ multiplex PCR, and TCRdb's table has in-frame clones only and misses some. In the table there are about 170,000 clones, roughly 80% of which are singletons. Healthy bone marrow donors made up the donor group. Germline lookup yields CDR1 MDHEN and CDR2 SYDVKM. Deletions cut 6 bases from V and 0 bases from J, with 8 bases between. This CDR3 contains 13 residues. The clonotype originates from a male donor in good health and CMV-seronegative. Sequencing was performed on PBMCs. This sequence joins TRBV28 and TRBJ2-5; tentatively, D is TRBD1 (6 bases). CDR3 nucleotides: TGTGCCAGCAGCCGGGACAACCAAGAGACCCAGTACTTC. Amino acids: CASSRDNQETQYF.